The 8 T cell receptor beta chains given below trace back to one sample, sequenced in a study of CD8 T cells in ankylosing spondylitis. TCRdb reprocessed the 5' RACE reads with MiXCR, giving one entry per CDR3 protein. The table shows about 330,000 distinct CDR3 sequences, with 6.5% to 10% occurring only once. Study-wide results and caveats: Characteristic, it appeared, of ankylosing spondylitis blood was a TCR beta motif of about eight highly homologous variants.

For these receptors, no antigen is known. Sample: blood, either unsorted or a sorted T cell fraction (not recorded which). These receptor sequences come from a male donor with ankylosing spondylitis.

This clonotype was found a few times. The chain couples TRBV12-3 or TRBV12-4 to TRBJ2-1; TRBD2 matches 8 bases. The CDR3 is made up of 16 amino acids. V shed 6 bases, J shed 0 bases, and the junction held 7 bases outside the gene matches. This CDR3 is CASSHQRESSYNEQFF. CDR3 coding DNA: TGTGCCAGCAGCCATCAGCGGGAGAGCTCCTACAATGAGCAGTTCTTC.

J is TRBJ2-7 and V is TRBV15; 9 nucleotides agree with TRBD1. The J segment lost 5 bases and the V segment lost 3 bases, leaving 5 bases of the junction unmatched. CDR1 LNHNV and CDR2 YYDKDF come from the germline V gene (reference sequence). The CDR3 loop spans 14 amino acids. DNA of the CDR3: TGTGCCACCAGCAGGGGGGACAGGGACCACGAGCAGTACTTC. Translated, it gives CATSRGDRDHEQYF.

This clonotype has more than one count but fewer than ten. This chain links TRBV12-3 or TRBV12-4 with TRBJ1-4; D is undetermined. With 5 bases removed from V and 7 bases from J, the gap between germline ends came to 8 bases. The CDR3 has 12 residues. In DNA, the CDR3 is TGTGCCAGCAGTATCGTCGGTGAAAAACTGTTTTTT. This encodes CASSIVGEKLFF.

The gene calls are TRBV6-2 or TRBV6-3 and TRBJ2-1, with D unresolved. V dropped 6 bases and J dropped 16 bases, with 25 bases sitting between them. Germline V gene lookup returns CDR1 MNHEY and CDR2 SVGEGT. This CDR3 spans 14 amino acids. Here the CDR3 reads CASSLAYQGTSGFF. As DNA, the CDR3 is TGTGCCAGCAGCCTCGCCTACCAAGGAACGAGTGGATTCTTC.

This clonotype was counted many times. The rearrangement uses TRBV29-1 and TRBJ2-3; 8 bases fit TRBD1. Germline lookup yields CDR1 SQVTM and CDR2 ANQGSEA. CDR3 length: 15 amino acids. Trimming at V came to 6 bases and at J to 3 bases, leaving 11 bases not matched to a gene. CDR3 sequence: CSVGQGGRGTDTQYF. The CDR3, as DNA: TGCAGCGTAGGACAGGGAGGACGGGGGACAGATACGCAGTATTTT.

This clonotype was counted at least ten times. DNA for the CDR3: TGTGCCAGCAGTTTCTCTCCCCAGCCCCAGCATTTT. It codes for CASSFSPQPQHF. V and J are TRBV12-3 or TRBV12-4 and TRBJ1-5; no clear D. The CDR3 consists of 12 residues. Trimming pared 3 bases from V and 7 bases from J, leaving 7 bases between.

The chain combines TRBV4-1 with TRBJ1-1; D uncertain. V was cut by 1 base and J by 5 bases, with 5 bases left in between. Germline V gene sequence: CDR1 MGHRA, CDR2 YSYEKL. This CDR3 contains 12 residues. The CDR3 DNA reads TGCGCCAGCAGCCAAGTTTGGACTGAAGCTTTCTTT. Its protein product is CASSQVWTEAFF.

This clonotype was seen repeatedly, ten times or more. The J gene is TRBJ2-1, the V gene TRBV25-1; tentative D call: TRBD1 (6 bases). The V end was cut by 10 bases, the J end by 0 bases, with 13 bases between. CDR3 length: 14 residues. Germline V gives CDR1 MGHDK, CDR2 SYGVNS. CDR3 DNA: TGTGCCATCGGACGGGACAACTCCTACAATGAGCAGTTCTTC. Its protein is CAIGRDNSYNEQFF.